This T cell receptor (beta chain) was identified in a study of blood T cell repertoires in COVID-19. About the study: Specimens from acute and convalescent COVID-19 originated in the United States, Italy and Spain. PBMCs, B-cell-depleted T cells, or T cells were the source of the cDNA or gDNA that made up the material.

CDR1 and CDR2 from the germline V gene are ENHRY and SYGVKD. This CDR3 contains 17 residues. The junction had 9 bases not matched to a gene; V was cut back by 5 bases and J by 3 bases. In the original analysis: How many nucleated cells were present was estimated from reference gene primer amplification. The data were produced by immunoSEQ multiplex PCR, yet TCRdb's version contains in-frame clones alone and is incomplete. Clone size and V and J calls were adopted from that table, with D and trimming inferred from the DNA. The sample lists under 300,000 clones, approximately 83% occurring once. This clone was seen a few times.

The sequencing input was peripheral blood. This TCR came from a woman in her forties or fifties who had recovered from COVID-19. The chain employs TRBV10-3 and TRBJ2-1, with TRBD2 matching 11 bases. The chain's CDR3 is CAISPEGTSGFYNEQFF. For the CDR3, the DNA is TGTGCCATCAGTCCTGAAGGGACTAGCGGCTTCTACAATGAGCAGTTCTTC.